Listed below are T cell receptor beta chains from one sample, sequenced in a study of regulatory T cells in long-lasting Graves disease. TCRdb independently ran MiXCR on the multiplex PCR reads; one entry per CDR3 protein. The table shows almost 450,000 distinct CDR3 sequences, with over 15% occurring only once. These sequences were also reported in another study, on T cells in Graves' hyperthyroidism and ophthalmopathy.

The material sequenced was peripheral blood mononuclear cells (PBMCs), taken at new diagnosis, from a patient treated with antithyroid drugs. Receptors were obtained from a woman in her twenties or thirties with Graves disease. Each CDR3 is given with its conserved first and last residue. The order of the fields is D gene, V gene, clone size, J gene, CDR3 DNA, CDR3 protein. The D gene is left open where the match is weak. Expanded clones are given a class, and other clones once, few, many or no size at all.

d_call: -
v_call: TRBV5-1
clone_size: many
j_call: TRBJ2-2
cdr3_nt: TGCGCCAGCAGCCCCTACTCTCTCAGCGGCACCGGGGAGCTGTTTTTT
cdr3_aa: CASSPYSLSGTGELFF

d_call: TRBD1
v_call: TRBV5-1
clone_size: -
j_call: TRBJ1-3
cdr3_nt: TGCGCCAGCAGCTTAGGGGGGACAGGCGCTAAAGATGGAAACACCATATATTTT
cdr3_aa: CASSLGGTGAKDGNTIYF

d_call: TRBD1
v_call: TRBV2
clone_size: many
j_call: TRBJ2-1
cdr3_nt: TGTGCCAGCAGCTCCCCGACAGGGAACAATGAGCAGTTCTTC
cdr3_aa: CASSSPTGNNEQFF

d_call: -
v_call: TRBV3-1
clone_size: many
j_call: TRBJ1-1
cdr3_nt: TGTGCCAGCAGCCGGGATACTGAAGCTTTCTTT
cdr3_aa: CASSRDTEAFF

d_call: -
v_call: TRBV4-2
clone_size: few
j_call: TRBJ2-7
cdr3_nt: TGTGCCAGCAGCCAAGGCGTGGCAGCGGCCTACGAGCAGTACTTC
cdr3_aa: CASSQGVAAAYEQYF

d_call: TRBD2
v_call: TRBV13
clone_size: many
j_call: TRBJ2-7
cdr3_nt: TGTGCCAGCAGCTCCGACTCTAGCGGGAGTTACGAGCAGTACTTC
cdr3_aa: CASSSDSSGSYEQYF

d_call: TRBD1
v_call: TRBV6-1
clone_size: many
j_call: TRBJ1-5
cdr3_nt: TGTGCCAGCACTCCCGGACAGGGACAGGGGGCAAGCGGCAATCAGCCCCAGCATTTT
cdr3_aa: CASTPGQGQGASGNQPQHF

d_call: -
v_call: TRBV5-4
clone_size: -
j_call: TRBJ2-1
cdr3_nt: TGTGCCAGCAGCCCTCAGAACCGCGGGACCCACTTCGTCGATGAGCAGTTCTTC
cdr3_aa: CASSPQNRGTHFVDEQFF

d_call: TRBD1
v_call: TRBV7-9
clone_size: many
j_call: TRBJ2-7
cdr3_nt: TGTGCCAGCAGGGGGGACAGGGGGCTCTACGAGCAGTACTTC
cdr3_aa: CASRGDRGLYEQYF

d_call: -
v_call: TRBV11-2
clone_size: many
j_call: TRBJ1-2
cdr3_nt: TGTGCCAGCAGCCGAGTGGGATTCGCACCAACCTATGGCTACACCTTC
cdr3_aa: CASSRVGFAPTYGYTF

d_call: TRBD1
v_call: TRBV30
clone_size: many
j_call: TRBJ1-6
cdr3_nt: TGTGCCTGGGCGACAGGGGGAGATTCACCCCTCCACTTT
cdr3_aa: CAWATGGDSPLHF

d_call: -
v_call: TRBV20-1
clone_size: few
j_call: TRBJ2-7
cdr3_nt: TGCAGTGCCCCCGCCGGGAACTCCTACGAGCAGTACTTC
cdr3_aa: CSAPAGNSYEQYF

d_call: -
v_call: TRBV11-2
clone_size: many
j_call: TRBJ2-7
cdr3_nt: TGTGCCAGCAGCTTAGACCGAGGGAACGAGCAGTACTTC
cdr3_aa: CASSLDRGNEQYF

d_call: TRBD1
v_call: TRBV20-1
clone_size: many
j_call: TRBJ1-5
cdr3_nt: TGCAGTGCTAGACCCCCTCTTCGGAGGGGACAGGAAAACAATCAGCCCCAGCATTTT
cdr3_aa: CSARPPLRRGQENNQPQHF

d_call: -
v_call: TRBV28
clone_size: many
j_call: TRBJ1-2
cdr3_nt: TGTGCAACAAGGGCTAACTATGGCTACACCTTC
cdr3_aa: CATRANYGYTF

d_call: -
v_call: TRBV3-1
clone_size: many
j_call: TRBJ2-7
cdr3_nt: TGTGCCAGCAGCCAAGCGGTCCTGAAAGAGCAGTACTTC
cdr3_aa: CASSQAVLKEQYF

d_call: -
v_call: TRBV30
clone_size: -
j_call: TRBJ2-3
cdr3_nt: TGTGCCTGGGCGACAGGTACGCAGTATTTT
cdr3_aa: CAWATGTQYF

d_call: TRBD1
v_call: TRBV28
clone_size: -
j_call: TRBJ1-1
cdr3_nt: TGTGCCACCTTGTCCAGCGTCCCGGGACAGGGGGTTGGGGGCCCACAGAACACTGAAGCTTTCTTT
cdr3_aa: CATLSSVPGQGVGGPQNTEAFF

d_call: TRBD2
v_call: TRBV11-2
clone_size: many
j_call: TRBJ2-7
cdr3_nt: TGTGCCAGCACCGGGGGGGGGATGGGCGAGCAGTACTTC
cdr3_aa: CASTGGGMGEQYF

d_call: -
v_call: TRBV14
clone_size: -
j_call: TRBJ2-3
cdr3_nt: TGTGCCAGCAGCCTCCGGGACACCACAGATACGCAGTATTTT
cdr3_aa: CASSLRDTTDTQYF

d_call: -
v_call: TRBV15
clone_size: -
j_call: TRBJ1-5
cdr3_nt: TGTGCCACCAGCAGAGATTTTAGTTGGGAGGCGGTCAATCAGCCCCAGCATTTT
cdr3_aa: CATSRDFSWEAVNQPQHF

d_call: TRBD2
v_call: TRBV6-9
clone_size: many
j_call: TRBJ2-1
cdr3_nt: TGTGCCAGCAGTTACCCGCCAACTAGCGGGGGTTACAATGAGCAGTTCTTC
cdr3_aa: CASSYPPTSGGYNEQFF